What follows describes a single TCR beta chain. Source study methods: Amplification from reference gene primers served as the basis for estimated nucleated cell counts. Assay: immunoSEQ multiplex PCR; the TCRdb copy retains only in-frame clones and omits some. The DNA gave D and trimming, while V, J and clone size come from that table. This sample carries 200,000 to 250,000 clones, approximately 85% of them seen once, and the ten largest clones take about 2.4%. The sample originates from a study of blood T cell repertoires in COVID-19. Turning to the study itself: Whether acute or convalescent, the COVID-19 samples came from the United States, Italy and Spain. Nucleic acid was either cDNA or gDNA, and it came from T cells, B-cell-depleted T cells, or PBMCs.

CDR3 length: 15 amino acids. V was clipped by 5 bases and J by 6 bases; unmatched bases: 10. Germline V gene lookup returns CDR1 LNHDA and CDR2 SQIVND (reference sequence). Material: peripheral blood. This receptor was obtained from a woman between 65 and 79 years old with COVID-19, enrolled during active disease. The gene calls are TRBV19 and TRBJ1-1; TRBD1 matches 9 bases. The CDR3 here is CASSHGTGRSAEAFF. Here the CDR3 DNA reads TGTGCCAGTAGTCACGGGACAGGGCGGAGCGCTGAAGCTTTCTTT.